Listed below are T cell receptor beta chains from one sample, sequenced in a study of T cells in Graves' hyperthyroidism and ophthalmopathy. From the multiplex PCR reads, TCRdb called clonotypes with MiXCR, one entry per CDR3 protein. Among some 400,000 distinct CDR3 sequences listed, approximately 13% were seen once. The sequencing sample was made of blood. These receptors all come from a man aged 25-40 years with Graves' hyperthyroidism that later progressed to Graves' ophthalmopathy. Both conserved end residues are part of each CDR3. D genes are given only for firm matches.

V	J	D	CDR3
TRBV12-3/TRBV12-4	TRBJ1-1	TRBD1	CASRQTGSRNTEAFF
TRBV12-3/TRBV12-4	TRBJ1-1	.	CASSLRGKVTEAFF
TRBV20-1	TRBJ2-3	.	CSAWIGGRTDTQYF
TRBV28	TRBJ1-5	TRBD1	CASSSGGLQPQHF
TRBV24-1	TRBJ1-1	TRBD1	CATSARDSLNTEAFF
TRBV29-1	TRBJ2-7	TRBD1	CSVTGQRSSYEQYF
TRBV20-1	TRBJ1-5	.	CSARQDSNQPQHF
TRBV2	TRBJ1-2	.	CASTRGGGYTF
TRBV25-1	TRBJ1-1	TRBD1	CASSEWTGSPFF
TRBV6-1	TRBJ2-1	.	CASRLTTYNEQFF
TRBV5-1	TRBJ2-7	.	CASSFRRGGYEQYF
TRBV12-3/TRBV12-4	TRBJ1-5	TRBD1	CASSQGTGSFRQPQHF
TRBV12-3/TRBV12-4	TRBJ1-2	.	CASSFRGARGYTF
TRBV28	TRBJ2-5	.	CASKVGSQETQYF
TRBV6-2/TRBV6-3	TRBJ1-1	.	CASSLWGSTEAFF
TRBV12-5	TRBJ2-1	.	CASGLVLGGAPSYNEQFF
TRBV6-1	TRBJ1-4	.	CASSVLEMANEKLFF
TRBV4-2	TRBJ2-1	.	CASSQPSPPSLASKSSSYNEQFF
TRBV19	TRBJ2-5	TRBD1	CASSTGDRRQETQYF
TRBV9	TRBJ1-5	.	CASSKEPDQPQHF